A single sample is the source of the 22 T cell receptor beta chains below, sequenced in a study of blood T cell repertoires in COVID-19. Assay: immunoSEQ multiplex PCR; the TCRdb copy retains only in-frame clones and omits some. The sample consists of roughly 700,000 clones, about nine tenths of them appearing once. The specimen sequenced was peripheral blood. The receptor set was obtained from a young woman with acute or convalescent COVID-19.

The chain couples TRBV7-9 to TRBJ1-6; the D is unclear. The ends were cut back, 1 base at V and 7 bases at J, with 8 bases in the middle. Per germline, CDR1 SEHNR and CDR2 FQNEAQ (reference sequence). The CDR3 totals 14 residues. CDR3 region: CASSLGSSNSPLHF. Written as DNA, the CDR3 is TGTGCCAGCAGCTTAGGCAGTTCAAATTCACCCCTCCACTTT. Looking up the rest from reference TRBV7-9 and TRBJ1-6 gives the full variable domain: DTGVSQNPRHKITKRGQNVTFRCDPISEHNRLYWYRQTLGQGPEFLTYFQNEAQLEKSRLLSDRFSAERPKGSFSTLEIQRTEQGDSAMYLCASSLGSSNSPLHFGNGTRLTVT.

This rearrangement joins TRBV5-1 to TRBJ1-4, with D tentatively TRBD1 (5 bases). The CDR3 length is 17 residues. Germline V gene sequence: CDR1 SGHRS, CDR2 YFSETQ. With 4 bases removed from V and 5 bases from J, the gap between germline ends came to 21 bases. CDR3 region: CASSPDRDSRRNEKLFF. CDR3 DNA sequence: TGCGCCAGCAGCCCGGACCGGGACTCCCGGAGGAATGAAAAACTGTTTTTT.

The chain has TRBV5-3 and TRBJ1-6, with TRBD1 matching over 10 bases. TRBV5-3 is known as an ORF, though its function is uncertain. This CDR3 comprises 20 residues. The V and J ends lost 3 bases and 2 bases, in that order; junction bases with no gene match: 14. This chain's CDR3 is CARSCRDRGNLGAYNSPLHF. CDR3 DNA: TGTGCCAGAAGCTGCCGGGACAGGGGAAATTTAGGCGCCTATAATTCACCCCTCCACTTT.

The chain combines TRBV7-6 with TRBJ1-6; D is undetermined. Looked up from germline, CDR1 is SGHVS and CDR2 is FNYEAQ. CDR3 length: 17 residues. V lost 5 bases, J lost 8 bases, and 22 bases lay in between. CDR3 in amino acids: CASSPLRALPRDSPLHF. For the CDR3, the DNA is TGTGCCAGCAGCCCCCTCCGGGCCCTACCGAGGGATTCACCCCTCCACTTT. Drawing the rest from reference TRBV7-6 and TRBJ1-6, the complete variable domain is GAGVSQSPRYKVTKRGQDVALRCDPISGHVSLYWYRQALGQGPEFLTYFNYEAQQDKSGLPNDRFSAERPEGSISTLTIQRTEQRDSAMYRCASSPLRALPRDSPLHFGNGTRLTVT.

The chain recombines TRBV19 with TRBJ2-7; D call uncertain. The CDR3 spans 10 residues. CDR1 and CDR2 from the germline V gene are LNHDA and SQIVND (reference sequence). CDR3 sequence: CHSTDYEQYF. The CDR3 DNA is TGTCACTCTACCGACTACGAGCAGTACTTC.

The chain joins TRBV7-8 to TRBJ2-4; 9 bases map to TRBD1. The CDR3 spans 16 residues. The V gene end was trimmed by 1 base and the J gene end by 1 base; junction bases not matched to a gene: 2. Germline lookup yields CDR1 SGHVS and CDR2 FQNEAQ. CDR3 sequence (DNA): TGTGCCAGCAGCTTAGTCGGACAGGGGGCCAAAAACATTCAGTACTTC. This codes for CASSLVGQGAKNIQYF.

Comment on this clone: The identical CDR3 is also encoded by other nucleotide sequences in the sample. The chain carries TRBV6-2 or TRBV6-3 and TRBJ1-2, with D possibly being TRBD1 (6 bases). CDR1 and CDR2 (germline): MNHEY, SVGEGT. V lost 5 bases and J lost 2, with 9 bases in between. This CDR3 comprises 13 residues. The CDR3 region is CASSPGQNYGYTF. The CDR3 nucleotides read TGTGCCAGCAGTCCGGGACAAAACTATGGCTACACCTTC.

The chain has TRBV27 and TRBJ1-3, with a tentative D call TRBD1 (5 bases). Per the germline V gene, CDR1 is MNHEY and CDR2 is SMNVEV (reference sequence). V was cut by 6 bases and J by 5 bases, with 20 bases left in between. The CDR3 is made up of 16 amino acids. The CDR3: CASSRPPGPGRNTIYF. CDR3 nucleotides: TGTGCCAGCAGCAGACCACCAGGGCCTGGTAGAAACACCATATATTTT.

The rearrangement links TRBV27 to TRBJ1-1; 7 bases match TRBD1. Unmatched junction bases numbered 7, after V lost 3 bases and J lost 6 bases. There are 14 residues in the CDR3. From germline, CDR1 is MNHEY and CDR2 SMNVEV (reference sequence). CDR3 sequence: CASSFRGQWAEAFF. Here the CDR3 DNA reads TGTGCCAGCAGTTTTAGGGGGCAATGGGCTGAAGCTTTCTTT.

The chain is built from TRBV2 and TRBJ2-5, with unresolved D. The CDR3 has 12 residues. Germline CDR1 is SNHLY and CDR2 is FYNNEI. V was trimmed by 3 bases and J by 1 base, leaving 3 bases between them. Here the CDR3 DNA reads TGTGCCAGCAGTGACCTCCAAGAGACCCAGTACTTC. Its protein is CASSDLQETQYF.

The rearrangement uses TRBV11-2 and TRBJ1-1; a weak D match, TRBD1 (6 bases). The CDR3 loop spans 16 amino acids. Germline V CDR1 and CDR2: SGHAT, FQNNGV. V shed 0 bases and J shed 4 bases, with 15 bases lying between them. This CDR3 reads CASSLDSAQGATEAFF. The CDR3 nucleotides are TGTGCCAGCAGCTTAGATTCGGCACAGGGTGCCACTGAAGCTTTCTTT.

The chain joins TRBV25-1 to TRBJ2-3, with a possible D match to TRBD2 (5 bases). Per germline, CDR1 MGHDK and CDR2 SYGVNS. The CDR3 is 13 amino acids. Between the trimmed V and J ends, which lost 4 bases and 6 bases, there was a span of 11 bases. The CDR3: CASSVSSFDTQYF. CDR3 DNA: TGTGCCAGCAGTGTCTCTAGCTTTGATACGCAGTATTTT.

CDR3 loop: CASSADRGHGNTIYF. The CDR3 region has the DNA TGCGCCAGCAGCGCGGACAGGGGGCATGGAAACACCATATATTTT. The chain couples TRBV5-1 to TRBJ1-3, with TRBD1 matching 11 bases. The V gene's germline CDR1 is SGHRS and CDR2 YFSETQ. This CDR3 region has 15 residues. The J segment lost 3 bases and the V segment lost 4 bases, leaving 3 bases of the junction unmatched.

The gene calls are TRBV19 and TRBJ1-2; D gene unclear. Trimming cost V 3 bases and J 3 bases, with 8 bases left between them. This CDR3 is 13 amino acids long. Germline-derived CDR1 and CDR2 are LNHDA and SQIVND (reference sequence). CDR3 protein: CASSIEGYYGYTF. The CDR3 region has the DNA TGTGCCAGTAGTATCGAGGGTTACTATGGCTACACCTTC.

This chain connects TRBV11-2 to TRBJ2-2; 11 nucleotides match TRBD1. V gave up 5 bases and J gave up 5 bases; unmatched junction bases: 10. CDR1 is SGHAT, CDR2 FQNNGV, per germline. The CDR3 spans 17 residues. The CDR3 region is CASSPGRTGGNTGELFF. The CDR3 DNA reads as TGTGCCAGCAGCCCAGGAAGGACAGGGGGCAATACCGGGGAGCTGTTTTTT.

The chain uses TRBV4-2 and TRBJ2-2; D is ambiguous. The ends were cut back, 0 bases at V and 6 bases at J, with 8 bases in the middle. The CDR3 is 14 amino acids. The germline V gene encodes CDR1 LGHNA and CDR2 YNFKEQ. CDR3 loop: CASSQDIGPGELFF. CDR3 nucleotides: TGTGCCAGCAGCCAAGATATTGGGCCCGGGGAGCTGTTTTTT.

Written as DNA, the CDR3 is TGTGCCAGCAGTTCTTTACAGGGCTACGAGCAGTACTTC. It translates to CASSSLQGYEQYF. The rearrangement links TRBV12-3 or TRBV12-4 to TRBJ2-7; D is perhaps TRBD1 (6 bases). V gave up 4 bases and J gave up 3 bases, with 10 bases separating them. The CDR3 totals 13 residues.

This chain uses TRBV25-1 with TRBJ2-5; no reliable D call. This CDR3 comprises 13 residues. Germline V gene lookup returns CDR1 MGHDK and CDR2 SYGVNS. The ends were cut back, 3 bases at V and 3 bases at J, with 8 bases in the middle. CDR3 nucleotide sequence: TGTGCCAGCAGTGATTACCGCGAAGAGACCCAGTACTTC. This translates into CASSDYREETQYF.

This chain joins TRBV4-3 and TRBJ2-1; TRBD2 aligns across 10 bases. The CDR3 extends over 16 amino acids. V dropped 4 bases and J dropped 8; count of bases not matched to a gene: 11. The germline CDR1 and CDR2 sequences are LGHNA and YSLEER. CDR3 sequence (DNA): TGCGCCAGCAGCCTCAATTGGGGACTAGCGATGGATGAGCAGTTCTTC. The encoded protein is CASSLNWGLAMDEQFF.

V gene TRBV9 combines with J gene TRBJ2-5; TRBD2 matches at 8 bases. J lost 5 bases, V lost 4 bases, and 10 bases had no gene match. The CDR3 totals 15 residues. Germline values: CDR1 SGDLS, CDR2 YYNGEE. The CDR3 is CASSLHAGGRETQYF. As DNA, the CDR3 is TGTGCCAGCAGCCTGCACGCGGGGGGCCGGGAGACCCAGTACTTC.

This chain connects TRBV30 to TRBJ2-5, with D hard to call. Germline V gene data show CDR1 as GTSNPN and CDR2 as SVGIG (reference sequence). The CDR3 covers 12 residues. V lost 3 bases and J 7 bases, leaving 12 bases between the germline ends. This chain's CDR3 is CAWSRKVGTQYF. The CDR3 DNA is TGTGCCTGGAGCAGGAAGGTTGGGACCCAGTACTTC.

The chain carries TRBV7-2 and TRBJ1-2, with D hard to call. Germline V gene sequence: CDR1 SGHTA, CDR2 FQGNSA. Trimming took 2 bases from V and 5 from J, leaving 9 bases between them. The length of the CDR3 is 13 residues. In DNA form, the CDR3 reads TGTGCCAGCAGCTTACAAGCCCCATATGGCTACACCTTC. It is translated as CASSLQAPYGYTF.